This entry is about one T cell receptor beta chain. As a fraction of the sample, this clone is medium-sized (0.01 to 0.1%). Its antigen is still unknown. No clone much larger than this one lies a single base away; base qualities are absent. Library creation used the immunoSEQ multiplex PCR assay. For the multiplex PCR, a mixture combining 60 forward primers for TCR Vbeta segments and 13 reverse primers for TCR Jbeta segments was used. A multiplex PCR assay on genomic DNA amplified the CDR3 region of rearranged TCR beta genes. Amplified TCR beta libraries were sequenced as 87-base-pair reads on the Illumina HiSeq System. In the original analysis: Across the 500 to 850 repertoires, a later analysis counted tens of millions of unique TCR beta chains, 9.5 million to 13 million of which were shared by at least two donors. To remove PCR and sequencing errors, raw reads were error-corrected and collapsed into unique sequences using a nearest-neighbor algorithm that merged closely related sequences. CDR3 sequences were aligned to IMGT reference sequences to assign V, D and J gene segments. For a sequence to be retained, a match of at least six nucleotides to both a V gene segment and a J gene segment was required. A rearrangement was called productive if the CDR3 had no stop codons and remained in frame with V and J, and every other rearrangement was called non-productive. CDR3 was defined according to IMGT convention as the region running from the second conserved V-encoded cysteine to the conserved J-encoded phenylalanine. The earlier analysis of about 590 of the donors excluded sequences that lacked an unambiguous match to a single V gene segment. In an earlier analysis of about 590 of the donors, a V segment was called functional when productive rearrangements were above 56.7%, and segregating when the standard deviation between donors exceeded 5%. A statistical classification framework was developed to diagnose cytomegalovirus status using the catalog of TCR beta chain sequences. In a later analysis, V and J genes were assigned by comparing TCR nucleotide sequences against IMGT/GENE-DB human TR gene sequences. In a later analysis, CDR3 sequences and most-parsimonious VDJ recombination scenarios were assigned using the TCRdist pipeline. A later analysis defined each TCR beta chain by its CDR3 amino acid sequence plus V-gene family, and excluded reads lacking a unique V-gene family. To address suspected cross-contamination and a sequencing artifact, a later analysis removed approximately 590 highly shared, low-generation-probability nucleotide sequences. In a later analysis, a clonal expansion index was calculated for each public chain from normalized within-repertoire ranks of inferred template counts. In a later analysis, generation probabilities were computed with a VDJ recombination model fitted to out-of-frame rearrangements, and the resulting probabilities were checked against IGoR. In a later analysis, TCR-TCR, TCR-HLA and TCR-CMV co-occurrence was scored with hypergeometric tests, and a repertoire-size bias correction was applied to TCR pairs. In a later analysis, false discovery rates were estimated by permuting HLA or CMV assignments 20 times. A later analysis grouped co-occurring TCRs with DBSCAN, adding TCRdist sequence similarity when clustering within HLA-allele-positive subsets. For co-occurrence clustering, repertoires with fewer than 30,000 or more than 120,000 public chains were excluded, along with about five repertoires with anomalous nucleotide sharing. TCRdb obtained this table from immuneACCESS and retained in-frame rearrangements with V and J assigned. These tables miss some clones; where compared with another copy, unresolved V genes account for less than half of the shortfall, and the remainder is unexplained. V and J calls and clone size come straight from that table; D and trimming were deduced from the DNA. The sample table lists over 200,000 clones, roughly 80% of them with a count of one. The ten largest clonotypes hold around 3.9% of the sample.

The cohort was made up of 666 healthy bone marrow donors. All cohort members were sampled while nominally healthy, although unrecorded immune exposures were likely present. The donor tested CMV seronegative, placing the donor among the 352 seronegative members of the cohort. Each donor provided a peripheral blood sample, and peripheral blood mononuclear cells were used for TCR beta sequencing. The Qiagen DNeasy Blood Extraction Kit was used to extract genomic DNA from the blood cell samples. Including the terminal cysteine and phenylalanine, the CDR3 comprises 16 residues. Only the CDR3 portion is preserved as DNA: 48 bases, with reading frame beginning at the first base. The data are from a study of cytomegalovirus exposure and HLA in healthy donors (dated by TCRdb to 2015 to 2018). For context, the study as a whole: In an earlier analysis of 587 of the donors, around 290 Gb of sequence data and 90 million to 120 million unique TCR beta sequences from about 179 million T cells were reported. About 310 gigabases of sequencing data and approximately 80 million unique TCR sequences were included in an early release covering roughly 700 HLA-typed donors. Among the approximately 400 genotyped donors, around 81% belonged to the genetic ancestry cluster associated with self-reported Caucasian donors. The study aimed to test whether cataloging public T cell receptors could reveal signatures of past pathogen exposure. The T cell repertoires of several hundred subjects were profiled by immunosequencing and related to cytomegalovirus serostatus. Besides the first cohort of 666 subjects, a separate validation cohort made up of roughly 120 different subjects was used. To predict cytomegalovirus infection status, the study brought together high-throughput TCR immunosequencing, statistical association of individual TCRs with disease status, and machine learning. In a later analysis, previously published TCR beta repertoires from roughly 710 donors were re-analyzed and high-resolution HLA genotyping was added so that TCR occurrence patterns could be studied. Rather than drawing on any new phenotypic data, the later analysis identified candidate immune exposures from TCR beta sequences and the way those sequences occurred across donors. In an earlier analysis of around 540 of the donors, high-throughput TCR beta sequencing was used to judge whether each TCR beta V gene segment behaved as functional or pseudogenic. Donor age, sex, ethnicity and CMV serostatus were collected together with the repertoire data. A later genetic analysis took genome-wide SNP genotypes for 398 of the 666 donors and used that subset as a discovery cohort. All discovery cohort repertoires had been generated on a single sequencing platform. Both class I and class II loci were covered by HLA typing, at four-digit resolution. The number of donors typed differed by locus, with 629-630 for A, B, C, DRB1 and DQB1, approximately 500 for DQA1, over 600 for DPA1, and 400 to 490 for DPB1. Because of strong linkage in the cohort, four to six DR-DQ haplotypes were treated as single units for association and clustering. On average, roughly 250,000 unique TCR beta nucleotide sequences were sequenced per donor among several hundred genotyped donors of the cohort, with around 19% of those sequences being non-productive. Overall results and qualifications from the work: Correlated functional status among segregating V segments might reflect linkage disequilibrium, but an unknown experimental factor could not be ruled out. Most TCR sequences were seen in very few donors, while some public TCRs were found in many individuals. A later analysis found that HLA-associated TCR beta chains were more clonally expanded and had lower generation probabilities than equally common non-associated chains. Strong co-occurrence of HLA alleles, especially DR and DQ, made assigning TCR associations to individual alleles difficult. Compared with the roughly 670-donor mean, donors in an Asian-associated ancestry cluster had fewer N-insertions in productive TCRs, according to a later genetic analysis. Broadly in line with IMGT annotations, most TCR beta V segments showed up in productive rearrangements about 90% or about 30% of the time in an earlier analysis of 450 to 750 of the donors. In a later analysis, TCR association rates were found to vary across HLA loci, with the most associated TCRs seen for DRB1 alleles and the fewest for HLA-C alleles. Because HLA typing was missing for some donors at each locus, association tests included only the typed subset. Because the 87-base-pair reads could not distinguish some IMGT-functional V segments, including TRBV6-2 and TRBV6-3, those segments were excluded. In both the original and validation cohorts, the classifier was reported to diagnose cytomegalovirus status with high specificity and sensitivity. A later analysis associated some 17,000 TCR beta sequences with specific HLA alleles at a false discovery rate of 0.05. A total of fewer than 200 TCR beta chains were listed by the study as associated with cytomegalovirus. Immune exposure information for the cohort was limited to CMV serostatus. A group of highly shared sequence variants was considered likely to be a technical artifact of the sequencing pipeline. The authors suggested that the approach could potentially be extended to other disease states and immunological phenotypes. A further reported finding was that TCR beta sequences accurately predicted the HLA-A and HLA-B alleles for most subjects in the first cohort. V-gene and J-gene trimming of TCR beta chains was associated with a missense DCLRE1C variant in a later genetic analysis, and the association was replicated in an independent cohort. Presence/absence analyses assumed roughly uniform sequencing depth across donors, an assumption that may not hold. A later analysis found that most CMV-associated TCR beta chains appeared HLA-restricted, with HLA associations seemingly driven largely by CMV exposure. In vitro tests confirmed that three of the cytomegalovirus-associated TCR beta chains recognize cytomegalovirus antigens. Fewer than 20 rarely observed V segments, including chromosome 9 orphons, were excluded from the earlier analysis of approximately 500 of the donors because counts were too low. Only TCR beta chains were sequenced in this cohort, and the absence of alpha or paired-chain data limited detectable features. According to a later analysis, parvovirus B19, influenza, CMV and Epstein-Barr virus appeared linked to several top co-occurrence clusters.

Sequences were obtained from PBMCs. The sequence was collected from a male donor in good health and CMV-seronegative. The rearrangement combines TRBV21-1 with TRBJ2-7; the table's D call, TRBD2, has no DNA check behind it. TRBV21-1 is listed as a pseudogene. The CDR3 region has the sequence CASSKVLSVASYEQYF. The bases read TGTGCCAGCAGCAAGGTCCTTAGCGTTGCCTCCTACGAGCAGTACTTC.